The source of this TCR beta chain is a study of blood T cell repertoires in COVID-19. The method was immunoSEQ multiplex PCR; TCRdb's version includes in-frame clones alone and lacks a portion of them. Here the sample spans around 150,000 clones, roughly 85% being singletons. This clone has just one count. This CDR3 is 19 amino acids long. Trimming removed 5 bases from V and 8 bases from J; junction bases left unmatched: 23. Germline-derived CDR1 and CDR2 are SGHTA and FQGNSA. The clonotype originates from a human donor with acute or convalescent COVID-19. The donor label of this sample is uncertain. The material sequenced was peripheral blood. This sequence joins TRBV7-2 and TRBJ1-5; TRBD1 aligns across 8 bases. The CDR3 loop is CASSQEVGTGRGYREPQHF. Here the CDR3 DNA reads TGTGCCAGCAGCCAAGAGGTCGGGACAGGTAGGGGGTATCGGGAGCCCCAGCATTTT.